What follows are 2 T cell receptor beta chains derived from one specimen sequenced in a study of graft-versus-host responses after intestinal transplantation (dated by TCRdb to the early 2020s). Library preparation used the immunoSEQ multiplex PCR assay. TCRdb retrieved this table from immuneACCESS and kept in-frame rearrangements only. Not all clones are present; in checked studies, unresolved V genes account for under half, and no reason is known for the remainder. The sample table contains 90,000 to 100,000 clones; only one count was recorded for about 84% of them. 1.4% of the sample comes from the top ten. Here the sequenced sample was PBMCs, taken 255 days after intestinal transplant. The origin of the receptors is a human patient who received an intestinal transplant, so some T cells may come from the graft donor.

CDR3 DNA: TGTGCCAGCAGCTTATTTACTAGCGGGGGGAGCTCCTACAATGAGCAGTTCTTC. Its translation is CASSLFTSGGSSYNEQFF. The chain recombines TRBV7-6 with TRBJ2-1, with TRBD2 matching over 12 bases. The CDR3 has 18 amino acids. After removal of 2 bases from V and 0 bases from J, the junction contained 5 bases not matched to a gene. Germline CDR1 is SGHVS and CDR2 is FNYEAQ. The complete variable domain, with remaining parts taken from reference TRBV7-6 and TRBJ2-1, reads GAGVSQSPRYKVTKRGQDVALRCDPISGHVSLYWYRQALGQGPEFLTYFNYEAQQDKSGLPNDRFSAERPEGSISTLTIQRTEQRDSAMYRCASSLFTSGGSSYNEQFFGPGTRLTVL.

The chain joins TRBV6-6 to TRBJ1-5; 12 nucleotides line up with TRBD1. Germline V gene lookup returns CDR1 MNHNY and CDR2 SVGAGI (reference sequence). Trimming took 3 bases from V and 2 from J; bases not matched to a gene: 2. The CDR3 runs to 16 residues. The chain's CDR3 is CASSYGTGGGNQPQHF. CDR3 nucleotide sequence: TGTGCCAGCAGTTATGGGACAGGGGGCGGCAATCAGCCCCAGCATTTT.